This T cell receptor beta chain was documented in a study of cytomegalovirus exposure and HLA in healthy donors. Overall study findings and caveats: HLA restriction was apparent for most CMV-associated TCR beta chains in a later analysis. Using the classifier, cytomegalovirus status was reportedly diagnosed with high specificity and sensitivity.

With 0 bases removed from V and 2 bases from J, the gap between germline ends came to 12 bases. Germline V gene data show CDR1 as SGDLS and CDR2 as YYNGEE. CDR3 length: 15 residues. The donors gave bone marrow, and they were healthy. A remark on this clone: Its antigen is currently unknown.

13 Jbeta primers and 60 Vbeta primers were used for the PCR. Clones were read by immunoSEQ multiplex PCR, and TCRdb kept only the in-frame ones, dropping some. The table shows roughly 43,000 clones, with roughly 80% occurring only once. The sample was PBMCs. The receptor comes from a man younger than 40 in good health and CMV-seronegative. The V and J genes are TRBV9 and TRBJ2-7; maybe TRBD2 (6 bases). For the CDR3, the DNA is TGTGCCAGCAGCGTAGAGGGCGGGGTGGCCTACGAGCAGTACTTC. This translates into CASSVEGGVAYEQYF.